The sequence of this TCR beta chain was determined in a study of shared clonotypes between healthy human individuals. Looking at the study overall: Three men and two women, aged 18 to 49, were donors.

Per germline, CDR1 SGHAT and CDR2 FQNNGV. CDR3 length: 16 amino acids. V shed 2 bases and J shed 0 bases, with 12 bases lying between them. Some clones are missing from TCRdb's copy, which holds only in-frame ones; the method was immunoSEQ multiplex PCR. The sample contains under 600,000 clones, roughly 98% of which appear only once. Naive-designated CD8 cells lacked CD45RO, were positively enriched for CCR7, and omitted terminally differentiated effector memory CD45RA+ cells. The study enrolled healthy HIV-negative adults without recent acute infections or vaccinations as donors. The gene calls are TRBV11-2 and TRBJ2-3, with D unclear. This TCR was recovered from a man between 25 and 39 years old in good health. Sequenced: naive CD8+ T cells sorted from blood. This CDR3 reads CASSLFSHSSTDTQYF. The CDR3 coding sequence is TGTGCCAGCAGCTTATTTTCTCACAGCAGCACAGATACGCAGTATTTT.